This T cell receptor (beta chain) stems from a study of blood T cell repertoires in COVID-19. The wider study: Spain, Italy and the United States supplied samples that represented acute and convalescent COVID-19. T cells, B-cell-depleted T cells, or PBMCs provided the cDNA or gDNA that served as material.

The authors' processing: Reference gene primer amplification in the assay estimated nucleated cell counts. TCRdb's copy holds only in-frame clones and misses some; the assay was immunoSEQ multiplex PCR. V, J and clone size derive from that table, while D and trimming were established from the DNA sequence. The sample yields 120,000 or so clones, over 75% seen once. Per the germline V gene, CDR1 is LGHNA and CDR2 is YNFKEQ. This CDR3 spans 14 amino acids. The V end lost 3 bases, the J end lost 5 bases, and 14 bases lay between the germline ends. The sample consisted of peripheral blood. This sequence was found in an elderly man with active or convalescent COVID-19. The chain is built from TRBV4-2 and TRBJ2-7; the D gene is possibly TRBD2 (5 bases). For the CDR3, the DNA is TGTGCCAGCAGCCACCCGGGGAGTGGGAACGAGCAGTACTTC. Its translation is CASSHPGSGNEQYF.